This T cell receptor beta chain was found in a study of shared clonotypes between healthy human individuals. As to this clone: Its target is unknown.

Study-wide points: What rarefaction showed was incomplete sorted-subset sequencing despite large depth.

The authors ran the assay at deep level. Per the authors' pipeline: ImmunoSEQ output held junction-only sequences without quality scores, so filtering differed. The method was immunoSEQ multiplex PCR; TCRdb's version includes in-frame clones alone and lacks a portion of them. That table supplies the V and J calls and clone size; D and trimming were determined from the DNA. The sample lists under 200,000 clones, over 80% occurring once. CDR1 and CDR2 from the germline V gene are SGHAT and FQNNGV. J was trimmed by 2 bases and V by 6 bases; bases with no gene match: 2. The CDR3 covers 13 residues. The material sequenced was naive CD4+ T cells sorted from blood. Documented subset: CD45RA+ positively selected. The clonotype comes from a woman in her twenties or thirties in good health. The rearrangement uses TRBV11-2 and TRBJ2-7; 9 positions agree with TRBD2. In DNA form, the CDR3 reads TGTGCCAGCAGTCCTAGCGGGACCTACGAGCAGTACTTC. It is translated as CASSPSGTYEQYF.